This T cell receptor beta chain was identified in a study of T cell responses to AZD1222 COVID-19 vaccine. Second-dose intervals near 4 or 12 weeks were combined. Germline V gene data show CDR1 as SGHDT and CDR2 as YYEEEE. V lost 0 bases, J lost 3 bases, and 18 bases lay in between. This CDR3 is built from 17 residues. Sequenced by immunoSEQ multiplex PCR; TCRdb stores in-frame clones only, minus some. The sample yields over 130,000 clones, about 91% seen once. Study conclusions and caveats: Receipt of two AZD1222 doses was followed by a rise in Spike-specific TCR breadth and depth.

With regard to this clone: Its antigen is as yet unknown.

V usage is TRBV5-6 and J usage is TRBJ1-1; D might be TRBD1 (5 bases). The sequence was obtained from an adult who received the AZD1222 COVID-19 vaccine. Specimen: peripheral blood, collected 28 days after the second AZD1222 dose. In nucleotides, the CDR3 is TGTGCCAGCAGCTTGGCCGCAGGGAGGGTTTTGGACACTGAAGCTTTCTTT. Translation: CASSLAAGRVLDTEAFF.